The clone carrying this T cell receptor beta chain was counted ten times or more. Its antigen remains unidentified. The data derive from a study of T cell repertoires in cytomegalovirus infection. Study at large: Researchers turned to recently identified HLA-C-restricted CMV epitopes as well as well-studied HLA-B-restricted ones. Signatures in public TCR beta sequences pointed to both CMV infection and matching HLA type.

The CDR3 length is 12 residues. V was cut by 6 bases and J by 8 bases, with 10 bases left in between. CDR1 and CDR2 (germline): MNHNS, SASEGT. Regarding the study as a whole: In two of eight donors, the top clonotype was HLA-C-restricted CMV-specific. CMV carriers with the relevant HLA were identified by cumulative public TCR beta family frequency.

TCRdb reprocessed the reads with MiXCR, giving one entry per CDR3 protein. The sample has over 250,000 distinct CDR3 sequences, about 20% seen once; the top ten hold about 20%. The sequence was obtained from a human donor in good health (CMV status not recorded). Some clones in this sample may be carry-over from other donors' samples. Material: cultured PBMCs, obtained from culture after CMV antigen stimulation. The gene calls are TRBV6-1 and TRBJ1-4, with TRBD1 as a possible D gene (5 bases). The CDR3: CASRDIQEKLFF. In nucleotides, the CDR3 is TGTGCCAGCAGGGACATTCAGGAAAAACTGTTTTTT.